Listed below are T cell receptor beta chains from one sample, sequenced in a study of memory CD4+ T cells and cytomegalovirus serostatus. The table came from immunoSEQ multiplex PCR; TCRdb's copy has only in-frame clones and leaves some out. This sample carries under 55,000 clones, 80% to 90% of them seen once, and the ten largest clones take approximately 1.9%. Source material: memory CD4+ T cells from blood. The receptors originated from an adult in good health and CMV-seropositive. Both conserved end residues are part of each CDR3. D genes are given only for firm matches. The size entry is marked missing in some rows and otherwise reads once, few, many or a size class.

V: TRBV7-2; D: .; J: TRBJ2-7; size: .; DNA: TGTGCCAGCAGCTTAGGCACTCCCTTCTACGAGTTGCAGTACTTC; CDR3: CASSLGTPFYELQYF
V: TRBV9; D: .; J: TRBJ1-3; size: .; DNA: TGTGCCAGCAGCCCCGAGGGGGGGGGCTATCGAAACACCATATATTTT; CDR3: CASSPEGGGYRNTIYF
V: TRBV5-4; D: .; J: TRBJ2-5; size: .; DNA: TGTGCCAGCAGCTTGGCACAGGGAGAGACCCAGTACTTC; CDR3: CASSLAQGETQYF
V: TRBV9; D: TRBD1; J: TRBJ1-1; size: .; DNA: TGTGCCAGCAGCGTAGGAATCGGACAGGGGAACACTGAAGCTTTCTTT; CDR3: CASSVGIGQGNTEAFF
V: TRBV7-6; D: TRBD1; J: TRBJ2-1; size: .; DNA: TGTGCCAGCAGCTTCCCGGGACAGGGGAATGAGCAGTTCTTC; CDR3: CASSFPGQGNEQFF
V: TRBV15; D: TRBD1; J: TRBJ2-7; size: .; DNA: TGTGCCACCAGTACAGGGGGCCGTAATAGTTACGAGCAGTACTTC; CDR3: CATSTGGRNSYEQYF
V: TRBV28; D: .; J: TRBJ2-1; size: .; DNA: TGTGCCAGCAGTTTAGGGGCCATCGGGAACAATGAGCAGTTCTTC; CDR3: CASSLGAIGNNEQFF
V: TRBV9; D: .; J: TRBJ1-1; size: .; DNA: TGTGCCAGCAGCGCGCGGGGCGTTGGAAACACTGAAGCTTTCTTT; CDR3: CASSARGVGNTEAFF
V: TRBV5-4; D: .; J: TRBJ2-1; size: .; DNA: TGTGCCAGCAGAGACGCGGGAAACATCAATGAGCAGTTCTTC; CDR3: CASRDAGNINEQFF
V: TRBV4-3; D: .; J: TRBJ1-2; size: .; DNA: TGCGCCAGCAGCCAAGATCTAGCAACTAACTATGGCTACACCTTC; CDR3: CASSQDLATNYGYTF
V: TRBV6-6; D: .; J: TRBJ1-2; size: once; DNA: TGTGCCAGCAGCCCGGCCTATGGCTACACCTTC; CDR3: CASSPAYGYTF
V: TRBV4-2; D: TRBD2; J: TRBJ2-5; size: .; DNA: TGTGCCAGCAGCCAAGATTCCCGGACTAGCGGGGGGGAAGAGACCCAGTACTTC; CDR3: CASSQDSRTSGGEETQYF
V: TRBV10-2; D: TRBD1; J: TRBJ1-5; size: medium-sized; DNA: TGCGCCAGCAGATTGGGACAGGGCAATCAGCCCCAGCATTTT; CDR3: CASRLGQGNQPQHF
V: TRBV11-2; D: TRBD2; J: TRBJ2-2; size: .; DNA: TGTGCCAGCAGACTAGGACTAGCGGGGACCGGGGAGCTGTTTTTT; CDR3: CASRLGLAGTGELFF
V: TRBV11-1; D: .; J: TRBJ2-5; size: .; DNA: TGTGCCAGCAGCTTAGCGCAGGGTTCTCGGTACTTC; CDR3: CASSLAQGSRYF
V: TRBV28; D: .; J: TRBJ1-2; size: .; DNA: TGTGCCAGCAGGAGGGGGACTTATGGCTACACCTTC; CDR3: CASRRGTYGYTF
V: TRBV19; D: .; J: TRBJ1-2; size: few; DNA: TGTGCCAGTAGTATAGCTCGGGATGGCTACACCTTC; CDR3: CASSIARDGYTF
V: TRBV4-1; D: .; J: TRBJ2-7; size: .; DNA: TGCGCCAGCAGCCGAACAGGCTCCTACGAGCAGTACTTC; CDR3: CASSRTGSYEQYF
V: TRBV5-6; D: .; J: TRBJ1-2; size: .; DNA: TGTGCCAGCAGCTTAAAGCACAGGGTGAACTATGGCTACACCTTC; CDR3: CASSLKHRVNYGYTF
V: TRBV4-1; D: TRBD1; J: TRBJ1-2; size: once; DNA: TGCGCCAGCAGCCAGACGGGACAGGGAGGGTATTTTACCTTC; CDR3: CASSQTGQGGYFTF
V: TRBV9; D: .; J: TRBJ1-1; size: few; DNA: TGTGCCAGCAGCGTAGGTCCGGGTAGGGGAGCCGCTGAAGCTTTCTTT; CDR3: CASSVGPGRGAAEAFF
V: TRBV7-8; D: TRBD2; J: TRBJ2-5; size: .; DNA: TGTGCCAGCAGCCTAAGCGGGGGTATTGAGAAGACCCAGTACTTC; CDR3: CASSLSGGIEKTQYF
V: TRBV11-2; D: .; J: TRBJ1-2; size: .; DNA: TGTGCCAGCAGCAACCGAGGGAATTACTATGGCTACACCTTC; CDR3: CASSNRGNYYGYTF
V: TRBV30; D: .; J: TRBJ1-5; size: .; DNA: TGTGCCTGGAACCCCGGGCCTAATCAGCCCCAGCATTTT; CDR3: CAWNPGPNQPQHF
V: TRBV19; D: .; J: TRBJ1-3; size: few; DNA: TGTGCCAGTAGACTGACGGGTAGGGACACCATATATTTT; CDR3: CASRLTGRDTIYF
V: TRBV21-1; D: .; J: TRBJ1-1; size: .; DNA: TGTGCCAGCAGCAAAGGACAGGTGAACACTGAAGCTTTCTTT; CDR3: CASSKGQVNTEAFF
V: TRBV28; D: .; J: TRBJ1-1; size: few; DNA: TGTGCCAGCAGTGTGAACACTGAAGCTTTCTTT; CDR3: CASSVNTEAFF
V: TRBV30; D: .; J: TRBJ1-2; size: .; DNA: TGTGCCTGGAGAGGGGGGGGGCGCTCCTACACCTTC; CDR3: CAWRGGGRSYTF
V: TRBV10-3; D: TRBD2; J: TRBJ2-7; size: .; DNA: TGTGCCATCAGTGCTAGCGGGGGTAACGAGCAGTACTTC; CDR3: CAISASGGNEQYF
V: TRBV5-1; D: TRBD1; J: TRBJ2-7; size: .; DNA: TGCGCCAGCAGCTGGGAACAAGGACAGGGGGCCTCCTACGAGCAGTACTTC; CDR3: CASSWEQGQGASYEQYF
V: TRBV2; D: .; J: TRBJ1-2; size: .; DNA: TGTGCCAGCCGGACGGGGCTAACGTTCTATGGCTACACCTTC; CDR3: CASRTGLTFYGYTF
V: TRBV4-3; D: .; J: TRBJ1-5; size: .; DNA: TGCGCCAGCAGCCAAGAGACGGGCGCCGGTCAGCCCCAGCATTTT; CDR3: CASSQETGAGQPQHF
V: TRBV5-1; D: .; J: TRBJ2-2; size: .; DNA: TGCGCCAGCAGCCCGGCCACTACCAACACCGGGGAGCTGTTTTTT; CDR3: CASSPATTNTGELFF
V: TRBV7-9; D: .; J: TRBJ2-6; size: .; DNA: TGCGCCAGCAGCCAGGTCCGGACGGGCTCTGGGGCCAACGTCCTGACTTTC; CDR3: CASSQVRTGSGANVLTF
V: TRBV20-1; D: .; J: TRBJ1-1; size: .; DNA: TGCAGGGGTGGCGGGGGTACTGAAGCTTTCTTT; CDR3: CRGGGGTEAFF
V: TRBV7-9; D: TRBD1; J: TRBJ1-1; size: .; DNA: TGTGCCAGCAGCCCATGGGACAGGGGGAGAAACACTGAAGCTTTCTTT; CDR3: CASSPWDRGRNTEAFF
V: TRBV28; D: .; J: TRBJ2-4; size: .; DNA: TGTGCCAGCACCCCCTCGGCAGGATGGGGAAACATTCAGTACTTC; CDR3: CASTPSAGWGNIQYF
V: TRBV7-3; D: .; J: TRBJ2-2; size: .; DNA: TGTGCCAGCAGCCTTGGGTTAAACACCGGGGAGCTGTTTTTT; CDR3: CASSLGLNTGELFF
V: TRBV27; D: .; J: TRBJ1-1; size: .; DNA: TGTGCCAGCAGCTCTCGATGGAACACTGAAGCTTTCTTT; CDR3: CASSSRWNTEAFF
V: TRBV9; D: .; J: TRBJ1-3; size: .; DNA: TGTGCCAGCAGCGTAGGGGCCGTCCCTGGAAACACCATATATTTT; CDR3: CASSVGAVPGNTIYF
V: TRBV7-2; D: .; J: TRBJ1-2; size: .; DNA: TGTGCCAGCAGCTTGGGGGAGTACTACTACACCTTC; CDR3: CASSLGEYYYTF
V: TRBV28; D: TRBD1; J: TRBJ2-2; size: .; DNA: TGTGCCAGCAGTTCCCAATTGGACAGGGGGAGCTTGAACACCGGGGAGCTGTTTTTT; CDR3: CASSSQLDRGSLNTGELFF